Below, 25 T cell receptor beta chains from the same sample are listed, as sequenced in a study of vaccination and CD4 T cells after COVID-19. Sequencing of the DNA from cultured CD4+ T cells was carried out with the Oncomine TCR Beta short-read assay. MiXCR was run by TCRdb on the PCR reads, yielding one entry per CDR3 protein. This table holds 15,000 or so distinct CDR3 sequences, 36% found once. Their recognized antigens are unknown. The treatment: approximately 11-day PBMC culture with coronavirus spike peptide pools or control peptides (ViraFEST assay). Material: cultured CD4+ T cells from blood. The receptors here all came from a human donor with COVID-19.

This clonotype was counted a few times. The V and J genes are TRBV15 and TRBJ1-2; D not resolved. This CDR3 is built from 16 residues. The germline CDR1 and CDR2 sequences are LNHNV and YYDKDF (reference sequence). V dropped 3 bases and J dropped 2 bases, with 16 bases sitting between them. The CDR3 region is CATSSGLVGSNYGYTF. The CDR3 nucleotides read TGTGCCACCAGCAGCGGGCTTGTCGGGAGCAACTATGGCTACACCTTC.

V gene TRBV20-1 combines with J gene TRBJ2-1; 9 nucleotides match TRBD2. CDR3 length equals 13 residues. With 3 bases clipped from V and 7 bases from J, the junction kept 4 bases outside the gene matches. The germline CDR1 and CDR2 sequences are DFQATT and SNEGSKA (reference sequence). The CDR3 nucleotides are TGCAGTGCTAGGCGGGGGGGCCAAAATGAGCAGTTCTTC. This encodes CSARRGGQNEQFF.

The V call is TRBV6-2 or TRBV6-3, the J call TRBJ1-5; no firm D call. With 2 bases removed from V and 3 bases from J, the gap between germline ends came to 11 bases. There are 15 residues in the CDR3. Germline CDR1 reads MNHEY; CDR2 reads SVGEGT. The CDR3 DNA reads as TGTGCCAGCAGTTACCTCCGAGGGTCCAATCAGCCCCAGCATTTT. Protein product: CASSYLRGSNQPQHF.

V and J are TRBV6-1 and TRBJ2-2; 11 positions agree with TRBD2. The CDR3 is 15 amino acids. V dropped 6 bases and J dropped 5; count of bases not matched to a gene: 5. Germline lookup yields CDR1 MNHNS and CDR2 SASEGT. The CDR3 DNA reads TGTGCCAGCAGCTTGACTAGCGGGGTTACCGGGGAGCTGTTTTTT. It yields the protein CASSLTSGVTGELFF.

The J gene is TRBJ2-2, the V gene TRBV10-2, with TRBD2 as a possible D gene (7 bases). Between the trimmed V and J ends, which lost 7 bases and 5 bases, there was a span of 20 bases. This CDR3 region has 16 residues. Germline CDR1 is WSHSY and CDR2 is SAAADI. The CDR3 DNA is TGCGCCAGCACCCTGCAAGGGGGGGCCTTTACCGGGGAGCTGTTTTTT. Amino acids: CASTLQGGAFTGELFF.

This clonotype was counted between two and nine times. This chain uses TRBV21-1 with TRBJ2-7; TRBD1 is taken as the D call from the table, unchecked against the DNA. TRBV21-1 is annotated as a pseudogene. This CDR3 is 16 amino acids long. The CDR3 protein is CASSKALGRALYEQYF. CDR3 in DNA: TGTGCCAGCAGCAAAGCGCTCGGGCGGGCGCTCTACGAGCAGTACTTC.

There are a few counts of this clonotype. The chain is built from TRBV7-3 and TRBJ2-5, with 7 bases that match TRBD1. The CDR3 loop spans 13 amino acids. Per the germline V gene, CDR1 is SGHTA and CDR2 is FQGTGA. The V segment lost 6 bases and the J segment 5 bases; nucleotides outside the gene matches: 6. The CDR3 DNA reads TGTGCCAGCAGTGGACAGGCTCGGGAGACCCAGTACTTC. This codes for CASSGQARETQYF.

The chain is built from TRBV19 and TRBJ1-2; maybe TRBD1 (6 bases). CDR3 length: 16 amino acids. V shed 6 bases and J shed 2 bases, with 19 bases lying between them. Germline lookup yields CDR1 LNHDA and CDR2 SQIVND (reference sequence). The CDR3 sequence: CASRNWARGQNYGYTF. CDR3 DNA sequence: TGTGCCAGTAGAAATTGGGCCCGGGGGCAGAACTATGGCTACACCTTC.

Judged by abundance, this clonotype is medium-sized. In DNA form, the CDR3 reads TGCAGTGCTAGAGATCAGGTGTCAACTTCCACCGGGGAGCTGTTTTTT. This gives the protein CSARDQVSTSTGELFF. The chain uses TRBV20-1 and TRBJ2-2; D gene unclear. CDR1 and CDR2 from the germline V gene are DFQATT and SNEGSKA (reference sequence). This CDR3 has 16 residues. V lost 0 bases to trimming and J lost 4 bases, with 15 bases between them.

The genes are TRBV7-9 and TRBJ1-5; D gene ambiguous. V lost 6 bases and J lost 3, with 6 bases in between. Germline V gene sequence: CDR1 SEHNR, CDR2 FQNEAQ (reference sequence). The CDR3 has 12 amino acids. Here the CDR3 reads CASSTNNQPQHF. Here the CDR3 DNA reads TGTGCCAGCAGTACCAACAATCAGCCCCAGCATTTT.

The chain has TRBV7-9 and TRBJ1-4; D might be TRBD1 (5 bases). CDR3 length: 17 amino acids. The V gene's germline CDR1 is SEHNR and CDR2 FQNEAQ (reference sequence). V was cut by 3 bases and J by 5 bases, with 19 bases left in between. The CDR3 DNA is TGTGCCAGCAGCTTGGGGCAGCAGTTTACCTCGAATGAAAAACTGTTTTTT. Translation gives CASSLGQQFTSNEKLFF.

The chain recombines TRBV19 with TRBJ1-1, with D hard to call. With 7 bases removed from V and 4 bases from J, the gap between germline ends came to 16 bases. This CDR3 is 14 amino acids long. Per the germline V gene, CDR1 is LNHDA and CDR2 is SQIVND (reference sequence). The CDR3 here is CASTGSLGGTEAFF. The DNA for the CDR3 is TGTGCCAGTACCGGGTCTCTTGGCGGCACTGAAGCTTTCTTT.

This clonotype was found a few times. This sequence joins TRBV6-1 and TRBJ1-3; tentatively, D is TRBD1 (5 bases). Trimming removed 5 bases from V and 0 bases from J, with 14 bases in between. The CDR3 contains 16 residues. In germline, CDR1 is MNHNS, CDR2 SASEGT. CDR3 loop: CASSLEGISSGNTIYF. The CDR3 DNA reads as TGTGCCAGCAGTCTGGAGGGGATTAGCTCTGGAAACACCATATATTTT.

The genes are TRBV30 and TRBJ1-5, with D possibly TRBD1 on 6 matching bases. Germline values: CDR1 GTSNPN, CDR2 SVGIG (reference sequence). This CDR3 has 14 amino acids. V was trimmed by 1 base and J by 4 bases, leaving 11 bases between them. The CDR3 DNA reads TGTGCCTGGAGTGGAGAGGGGGTAAATCAGCCCCAGCATTTT. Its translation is CAWSGEGVNQPQHF.

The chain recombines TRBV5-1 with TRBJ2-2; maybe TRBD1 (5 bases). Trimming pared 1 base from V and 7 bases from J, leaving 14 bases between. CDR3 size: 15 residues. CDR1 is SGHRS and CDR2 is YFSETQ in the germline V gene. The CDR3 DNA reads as TGCGCCAGCAGCTTGTTACCAGGGCTAAACGGGGAGCTGTTTTTT. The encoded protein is CASSLLPGLNGELFF.

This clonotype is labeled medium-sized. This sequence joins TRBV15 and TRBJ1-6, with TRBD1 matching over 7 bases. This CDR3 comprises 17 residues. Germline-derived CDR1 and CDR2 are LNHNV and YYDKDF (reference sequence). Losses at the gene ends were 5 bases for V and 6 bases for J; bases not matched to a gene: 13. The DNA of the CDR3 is TGTGCCACCAGCCAGCTCCAGACAGGGACCCTTAATTCACCCCTCCACTTT. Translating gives CATSQLQTGTLNSPLHF.

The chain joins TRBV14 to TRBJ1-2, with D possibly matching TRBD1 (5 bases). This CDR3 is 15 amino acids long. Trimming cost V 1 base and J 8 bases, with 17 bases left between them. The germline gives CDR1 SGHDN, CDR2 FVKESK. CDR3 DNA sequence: TGTGCCAGCAGCCAAGGGCTCGGGACGGTGGGGGGCTACACCTTC. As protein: CASSQGLGTVGGYTF.

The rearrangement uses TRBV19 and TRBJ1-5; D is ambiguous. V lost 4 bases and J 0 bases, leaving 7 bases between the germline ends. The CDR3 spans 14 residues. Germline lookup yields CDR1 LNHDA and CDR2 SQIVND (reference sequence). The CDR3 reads CASSRQYSNQPQHF. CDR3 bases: TGTGCCAGTAGTAGACAATATAGCAATCAGCCCCAGCATTTT.

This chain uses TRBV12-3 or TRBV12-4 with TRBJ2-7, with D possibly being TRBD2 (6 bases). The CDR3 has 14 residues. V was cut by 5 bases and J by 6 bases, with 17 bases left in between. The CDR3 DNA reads TGTGCCAGCAGTCGCTTCGGGGGATATTCCGAGCAGTACTTC. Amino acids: CASSRFGGYSEQYF.

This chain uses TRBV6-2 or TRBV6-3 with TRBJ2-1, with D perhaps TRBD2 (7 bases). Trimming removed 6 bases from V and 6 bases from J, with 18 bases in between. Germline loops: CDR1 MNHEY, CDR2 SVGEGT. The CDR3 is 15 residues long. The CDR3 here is CASSRGAKSGNEQFF. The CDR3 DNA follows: TGTGCCAGCAGCCGGGGGGCTAAGAGTGGCAATGAGCAGTTCTTC.

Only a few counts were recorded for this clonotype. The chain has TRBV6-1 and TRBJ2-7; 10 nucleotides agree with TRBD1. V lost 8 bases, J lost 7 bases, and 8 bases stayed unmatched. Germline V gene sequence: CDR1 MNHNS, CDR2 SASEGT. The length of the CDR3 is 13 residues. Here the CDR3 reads CASLDRGSEEQYF. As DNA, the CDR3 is TGTGCCAGCTTGGACAGGGGGTCGGAGGAGCAGTACTTC.

CDR3 sequence reads: CASSRFGGNNEQFF. In DNA, the CDR3 is TGTGCCAGTAGTCGTTTCGGGGGCAACAATGAGCAGTTCTTC. The V and J genes are TRBV19 and TRBJ2-1; possibly TRBD1 or TRBD2 for D (6 bases each). Trimming took 5 bases from V and 5 from J, leaving 13 bases between them. The CDR3 extends over 14 amino acids. The germline V gene has CDR1 LNHDA and CDR2 SQIVND (reference sequence).

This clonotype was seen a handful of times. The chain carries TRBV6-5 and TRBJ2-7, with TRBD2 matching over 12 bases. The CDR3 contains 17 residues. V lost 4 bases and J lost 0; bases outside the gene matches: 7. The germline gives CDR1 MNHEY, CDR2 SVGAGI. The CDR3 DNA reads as TGTGCCAGCAGTTCCCTACCGACTAGCGGGAGCTCCTACGAGCAGTACTTC. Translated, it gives CASSSLPTSGSSYEQYF.

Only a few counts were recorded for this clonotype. CDR3 sequence: CASLRSNDNQPQHF. CDR3 in DNA: TGTGCCAGCCTGAGATCTAATGACAATCAGCCCCAGCATTTT. This chain uses TRBV6-1 with TRBJ1-5; D not resolved. Trimming pared 8 bases from V and 3 bases from J, leaving 14 bases between. Germline CDR1 MNHNS, CDR2 SASEGT. This CDR3 spans 14 amino acids.

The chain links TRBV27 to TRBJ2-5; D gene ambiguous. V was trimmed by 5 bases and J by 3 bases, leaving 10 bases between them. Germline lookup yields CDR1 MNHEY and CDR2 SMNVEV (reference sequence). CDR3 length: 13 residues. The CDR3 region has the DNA TGTGCCAGCAGTCAATGGACGGAAGAGACCCAGTACTTC. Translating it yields CASSQWTEETQYF.